A single sample gave rise to the 23 T cell receptor beta chains below, sequenced in a study of shared clonotypes between healthy human individuals. The protocol was immunoSEQ multiplex PCR, while the TCRdb copy is restricted to in-frame clones and leaves out a portion. The table lists about 2 million clones, approximately 95% of them singletons. The sequenced sample consisted of naive CD4+ T cells sorted from blood. Sample subset: CD45RA+ positively selected. The receptor source for this set is a man aged 18 to 29 in good health.

This chain connects TRBV28 to TRBJ2-7; 7 bases agree with TRBD1. Per the germline V gene, CDR1 is MDHEN and CDR2 is SYDVKM. The CDR3 is made up of 14 amino acids. J was trimmed by 2 bases and V by 6 bases; bases with no gene match: 7. The CDR3 here is CASRLTGKPYEQYF. In nucleotides, the CDR3 is TGTGCCAGCAGGTTGACAGGGAAGCCCTACGAGCAGTACTTC.

This chain uses TRBV9 with TRBJ1-3, with 7 bases identical to TRBD1. V was clipped by 4 bases and J by 0 bases; unmatched bases: 7. This CDR3 contains 16 residues. Germline V CDR1 and CDR2: SGDLS, YYNGEE. This CDR3 reads CASSRTGVSSGNTIYF. CDR3 nucleotides: TGTGCCAGCAGCCGCACAGGGGTTAGCTCTGGAAACACCATATATTTT. The full variable domain, with the rest looked up from reference TRBV9 and TRBJ1-3, is DSGVTQTPKHLITATGQRVTLRCSPRSGDLSVYWYQQSLDQGLQFLIQYYNGEERAKGNILERFSAQQFPDLHSELNLSSLELGDSALYFCASSRTGVSSGNTIYFGEGSWLTVV.

The chain couples TRBV30 to TRBJ1-3, with TRBD1 as a possible D gene (5 bases). V was clipped by 0 bases and J by 0 bases, with 12 bases between them. Germline V CDR1 and CDR2: GTSNPN, SVGIG (reference sequence). This CDR3 comprises 16 residues. This CDR3 reads CAWSVGALLSGNTIYF. CDR3 in DNA: TGTGCCTGGAGTGTAGGGGCCTTACTCTCTGGAAACACCATATATTTT. Full variable domain (rest looked up from reference TRBV30 and TRBJ1-3): SQTIHQWPATLVQPVGSPLSLECTVEGTSNPNLYWYRQAAGRGLQLLFYSVGIGQISSEVPQNLSASRPQDRQFILSSKKLLLSDSGFYLCAWSVGALLSGNTIYFGEGSWLTVV.

The V call is TRBV5-1, the J call TRBJ1-1; D may be TRBD1 (5 bases). Trimming stripped 4 bases from V and 4 bases from J, with 17 bases between. Germline loops: CDR1 SGHRS, CDR2 YFSETQ. CDR3 length: 15 amino acids. The DNA of the CDR3 is TGCGCCAGCAGCGGCGGACATTTTAAGGGCACTGAAGCTTTCTTT. It is translated as CASSGGHFKGTEAFF.

The rearrangement uses TRBV5-4 and TRBJ2-1, with 10 bases that match TRBD2. V was clipped by 4 bases and J by 6 bases; unmatched bases: 16. Germline V CDR1 and CDR2: SGHNT, YYREEE (reference sequence). This CDR3 has 18 amino acids. The CDR3 loop reads CASSVGGTSGVMLNEQFF. The CDR3, as DNA: TGTGCCAGCAGCGTGGGAGGTACTAGCGGGGTCATGCTCAATGAGCAGTTCTTC.

The chain joins TRBV9 to TRBJ1-2; D remains ambiguous. CDR3 length: 13 residues. Germline V lookup: CDR1 SGDLS, CDR2 YYNGEE. Between the trimmed V and J ends, which lost 2 bases and 8 bases, there was a span of 13 bases. CDR3 sequence reads: CASSVSGLGGYTF. The CDR3 region has the DNA TGTGCCAGCAGCGTCTCCGGACTAGGAGGCTACACCTTC.

This chain connects TRBV7-9 to TRBJ2-1, with 8 positions matching TRBD2. J lost 5 bases, V lost 5 bases, and 11 bases had no gene match. This CDR3 is built from 16 residues. The germline V gene encodes CDR1 SEHNR and CDR2 FQNEAQ (reference sequence). The chain's CDR3 is CASSPQTSGLNNEQFF. The DNA for the CDR3 is TGTGCCAGCAGCCCCCAAACTAGCGGACTGAACAATGAGCAGTTCTTC.

This sequence joins TRBV19 and TRBJ1-4; D not certain. Trimming left V 4 bases short and J 12 bases short, with 15 bases between. The germline V gene encodes CDR1 LNHDA and CDR2 SQIVND (reference sequence). This CDR3 spans 13 amino acids. The CDR3 nucleotides read TGTGCCAGTAGTACCGGACTGAAGGCTCAACTGTTTTTT. This codes for CASSTGLKAQLFF.

CDR3 DNA: TGTGCCAGCAGTGAGTACGTTTTCCTCTCACCCCTCCACTTT. Protein sequence: CASSEYVFLSPLHF. The V and J genes are TRBV6-1 and TRBJ1-6, with D hard to call. The CDR3 has 14 amino acids. Germline V gene sequence: CDR1 MNHNS, CDR2 SASEGT. V dropped 3 bases and J dropped 10 bases, with 13 bases sitting between them.

The V gene is TRBV30, the J gene TRBJ2-1; D call uncertain. Germline assignment: CDR1 GTSNPN and CDR2 SVGIG (reference sequence). There are 10 residues in the CDR3. V lost 5 bases, J lost 7 bases, and 6 bases lay in between. CDR3 sequence (DNA): TGTGCCTGGGCGAAAAATGAGCAGTTCTTC. This sequence encodes CAWAKNEQFF.

In nucleotides, the CDR3 is TGTGCCACCCGCCCCGGGGGGGCCTACGAGCAGTACTTC. It is translated as CATRPGGAYEQYF. This chain joins TRBV6-6 and TRBJ2-7; 8 nucleotides match TRBD2. Looked up from germline, CDR1 is MNHNY and CDR2 is SVGAGI (reference sequence). J lost 2 bases, V lost 10 bases, and 7 bases had no gene match. The CDR3 runs to 13 residues.

This clone occurred once. The gene calls are TRBV5-1 and TRBJ2-5; TRBD2 might be the D (5 bases). The CDR3 has 13 amino acids. The germline gives CDR1 SGHRS, CDR2 YFSETQ. Trimming left V 0 bases short and J 3 bases short, with 6 bases between. CDR3 coding DNA: TGCGCCAGCAGCTTGGAGAGGGAAGAGACCCAGTACTTC. Its translation: CASSLEREETQYF. Combining the CDR3 with reference TRBV5-1 and TRBJ2-5 gives the whole variable domain KAGVTQTPRYLIKTRGQQVTLSCSPISGHRSVSWYQQTPGQGLQFLFEYFSETQRNKGNFPGRFSGRQFSNSRSEMNVSTLELGDSALYLCASSLEREETQYFGPGTRLLVL.

The chain combines TRBV5-1 with TRBJ2-7, with 9 bases identical to TRBD2. Trimming cost V 0 bases and J 0 bases; bases outside gene matches: 10. Germline-derived CDR1 and CDR2 are SGHRS and YFSETQ. The CDR3 runs 18 residues. The CDR3 bases are TGCGCCAGCAGCTTGGTGGCTAGCGGGACAAGGAGCTCCTACGAGCAGTACTTC. Its translation: CASSLVASGTRSSYEQYF.

This clone was counted a single time. V usage is TRBV30 and J usage is TRBJ1-2; the match to TRBD1 covers 9 bases. Germline V gene sequence: CDR1 GTSNPN, CDR2 SVGIG (reference sequence). The CDR3 totals 15 residues. Losses at the gene ends were 5 bases for V and 4 bases for J; bases not matched to a gene: 11. The CDR3 is CAWAPRDRVFYGYTF. In DNA, the CDR3 is TGTGCCTGGGCCCCCCGGGACAGGGTTTTCTATGGCTACACCTTC.

With respect to this clone: This sample also contains other DNA sequences that code for the same CDR3. This chain connects TRBV5-1 to TRBJ2-5, with TRBD2 matching over 13 bases. With V trimmed by 4 bases and J by 5 bases, 8 bases remained unmatched. The germline V gene has CDR1 SGHRS and CDR2 YFSETQ. CDR3 length: 16 amino acids. Written as DNA, the CDR3 is TGCGCCAGCAGCCCCAGACTAGCGGGAGGAGGGGAGACCCAGTACTTC. It yields the protein CASSPRLAGGGETQYF. Full variable domain (remainder filled in from reference TRBV5-1 and TRBJ2-5): KAGVTQTPRYLIKTRGQQVTLSCSPISGHRSVSWYQQTPGQGLQFLFEYFSETQRNKGNFPGRFSGRQFSNSRSEMNVSTLELGDSALYLCASSPRLAGGGETQYFGPGTRLLVL.

The CDR3 bases are TGTGCCAGCAGCTTGGCCGGGGACAGGGCTTTTGATACGCAGTATTTT. Translated, it gives CASSLAGDRAFDTQYF. This chain connects TRBV5-4 to TRBJ2-3; 9 nucleotides match TRBD1. This CDR3 has 16 residues. Germline values: CDR1 SGHNT, CDR2 YYREEE (reference sequence). Losses at the gene ends were 0 bases for V and 6 bases for J; bases not matched to a gene: 8.

The chain has TRBV6-6 and TRBJ2-7; TRBD2 agrees at 7 bases. V lost 4 bases to trimming and J lost 2 bases; unmatched junction nucleotides: 5. The CDR3 has 14 amino acids. CDR1 is MNHNY, CDR2 SVGAGI, per germline (reference sequence). DNA of the CDR3: TGTGCCAGCAGTTCCAGCGGGATTACCTACGAGCAGTACTTC. Translated: CASSSSGITYEQYF.

The V and J genes are TRBV18 and TRBJ2-1, with 7 bases lining up with TRBD1. CDR3 size: 17 residues. V lost 3 bases, J lost 4 bases, and 12 bases stayed unmatched. Germline assignment: CDR1 KGHSH and CDR2 LQKENI. This chain's CDR3 is CASSPRQGSLTYNEQFF. CDR3 sequence (DNA): TGTGCCAGCTCACCTAGACAGGGCTCATTAACATACAATGAGCAGTTCTTC.

The V call is TRBV7-8, the J call TRBJ1-4, with D uncertain. Germline V gene lookup returns CDR1 SGHVS and CDR2 FQNEAQ. Between the trimmed V and J ends, which lost 1 base and 5 bases, there was a span of 23 bases. The CDR3 loop spans 19 amino acids. CDR3 amino acids: CASSLVILGFGGENEKLFF. CDR3 nucleotides: TGTGCCAGCAGCTTAGTAATTCTCGGGTTCGGCGGCGAGAATGAAAAACTGTTTTTT. Based on the CDR3 plus reference TRBV7-8 and TRBJ1-4, the full variable domain is GAGVSQSPRYKVAKRGQDVALRCDPISGHVSLFWYQQALGQGPEFLTYFQNEAQLDKSGLPSDRFFAERPEGSVSTLKIQRTQQEDSAVYLCASSLVILGFGGENEKLFFGSGTQLSVL.

On this clone itself: Sequence at one end of the junction differs from germline and may be a read error. The CDR3 coding sequence is TGTGCCAGCAGTGAGGCTAGCGGGAGGGCCTTTCCGTGCTTC. Translating gives CASSEASGRAFPCF. The chain has TRBV2 and TRBJ2-4; TRBD2 aligns across 12 bases. The CDR3 consists of 14 residues. Germline V gene data show CDR1 as SNHLY and CDR2 as FYNNEI.

The genes are TRBV28 and TRBJ2-1; 10 nucleotides agree with TRBD2. CDR1 is MDHEN and CDR2 is SYDVKM in the germline V gene. The CDR3 has 15 amino acids. V lost 7 bases and J lost 0; bases outside the gene matches: 3. The CDR3 DNA follows: TGTGCCAGCAAGGTAGCGGGGGGCTCCTACAATGAGCAGTTCTTC. As protein: CASKVAGGSYNEQFF.

Points on this clone: Other DNA sequences in this sample translate to the same CDR3. CDR3 in amino acids: CASSILGAGGNQPQHF. The CDR3 DNA follows: TGTGCCAGTAGTATACTAGGGGCAGGAGGCAATCAGCCCCAGCATTTT. This chain joins TRBV19 and TRBJ1-5; TRBD1 is a possible D gene (5 bases). CDR1 is LNHDA, CDR2 SQIVND, per germline (reference sequence). V was clipped by 2 bases and J by 2 bases, with 13 bases between them. The CDR3 is 16 residues long. Complete variable domain (other parts from reference TRBV19 and TRBJ1-5): DGGITQSPKYLFRKEGQNVTLSCEQNLNHDAMYWYRQDPGQGLRLIYYSQIVNDFQKGDIAEGYSVSREKKESFPLTVTSAQKNPTAFYLCASSILGAGGNQPQHFGDGTRLSIL.

J is TRBJ2-2 and V is TRBV12-1; the table's D gene call, TRBD2, was not cross checked with the DNA. TRBV12-1 is flagged as a pseudogene. The CDR3 extends over 16 amino acids. As DNA, the CDR3 is TGTGCCAGCAGCCCCACTAGCGGGAGGGCCGGCGGGGAGCTGTTTTTT. Translation gives CASSPTSGRAGGELFF.